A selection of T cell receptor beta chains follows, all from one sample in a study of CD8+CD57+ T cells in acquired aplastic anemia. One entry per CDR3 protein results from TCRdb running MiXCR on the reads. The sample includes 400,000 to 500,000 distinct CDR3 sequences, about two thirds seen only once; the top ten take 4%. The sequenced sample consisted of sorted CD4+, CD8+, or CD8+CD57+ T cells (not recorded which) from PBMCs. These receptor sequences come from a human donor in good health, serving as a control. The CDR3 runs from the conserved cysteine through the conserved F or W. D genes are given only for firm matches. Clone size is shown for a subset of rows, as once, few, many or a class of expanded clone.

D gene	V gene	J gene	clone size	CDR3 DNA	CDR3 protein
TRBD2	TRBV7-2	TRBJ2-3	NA	TGCGCCAGCAGCTCGGATCGGGGGGGGACGAAGACCGATACGCAGTATTTT	CASSSDRGGTKTDTQYF
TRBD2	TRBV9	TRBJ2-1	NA	TGTGCCAGCAGCGTAACGGCTAGCGGGGAGGAGGAGTTCTTC	CASSVTASGEEEFF
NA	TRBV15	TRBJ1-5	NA	TGTGCCAGCAGCTTCCGAACTAGGGATCAGCCCCTGCATTTT	CASSFRTRDQPLHF
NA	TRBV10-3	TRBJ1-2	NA	TGTGCCATCAGCGGGGAGGGGGAAGGTGGCTACACCTTC	CAISGEGEGGYTF
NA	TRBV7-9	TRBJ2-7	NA	TGCGCCAGCAGCCAACAACAGGGTGGGAAATACGAGCAGTACTTC	CASSQQQGGKYEQYF
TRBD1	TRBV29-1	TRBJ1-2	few	TGCAGCGTCGTCAGGGACAGATACTATGGCTACACCTTC	CSVVRDRYYGYTF
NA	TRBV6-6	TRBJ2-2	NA	TGTGCCAGCAGCCTACTCGGGCATCTCGGCGGGGAGCTGTTTTTT	CASSLLGHLGGELFF
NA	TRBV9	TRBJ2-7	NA	TGTGCCAGTAGTAACCAGGGAGTCTCCTACGAGCAGCACTTC	CASSNQGVSYEQHF
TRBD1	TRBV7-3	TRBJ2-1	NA	TGTGCCAGCAGCTTCTCAGGGGGCGGCGGGCAGGTCTTC	CASSFSGGGGQVF
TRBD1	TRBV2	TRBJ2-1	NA	TGTGCCAGCAGGCCGGGACAGGGTCCTCATGAGCAGTTCTTC	CASRPGQGPHEQFF
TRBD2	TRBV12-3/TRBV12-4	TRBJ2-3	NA	TGTGCCAGCAGTCCCACGCTAGCGGGGGGGGCAGATACGCAGTATTTT	CASSPTLAGGADTQYF
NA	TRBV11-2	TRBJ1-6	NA	TGTGCCAGCAGCTTAGAACGGGCAGGGAATTCACCCCTCCACTTT	CASSLERAGNSPLHF